Presented here are 15 T cell receptor beta chains from one specimen sequenced in a study of radiotherapy plus CTLA-4 blockade in lung cancer. The assay was immunoSEQ multiplex PCR, and TCRdb's table has in-frame clones only and misses some. The sample consists of just under 45,000 clones, roughly 64% of them appearing once. The sequences come from peripheral blood, collected from a patient treated with radiotherapy plus ipilimumab. These receptors all stem from a human donor with non-small cell lung cancer who had a partial response to radiotherapy plus ipilimumab.

The chain joins TRBV30 to TRBJ2-3; D possibly corresponds to TRBD1 (6 bases). With 4 bases removed from V and 2 bases from J, the gap between germline ends came to 13 bases. The CDR3 length is 14 residues. Germline V CDR1 and CDR2: GTSNPN, SVGIG (reference sequence). The CDR3 loop reads CAWNRDTYTDTQYF. CDR3 nucleotide sequence: TGTGCCTGGAATCGGGACACCTACACAGATACGCAGTATTTT.

The chain recombines TRBV15 with TRBJ1-3; TRBD1 aligns across 10 bases. After removal of 5 bases from V and 2 bases from J, the junction contained 3 bases not matched to a gene. Germline V gene sequence: CDR1 LNHNV, CDR2 YYDKDF (reference sequence). The length of the CDR3 is 15 residues. The CDR3 sequence is CATSLGTGAGNTIYF. CDR3 nucleotide sequence: TGTGCCACCAGCCTCGGGACAGGGGCTGGAAACACCATATATTTT.

This clone was observed a handful of times. The rearrangement uses TRBV19 and TRBJ2-2; no clear D gene. Germline CDR1 LNHDA, CDR2 SQIVND (reference sequence). The CDR3 extends over 14 amino acids. V lost 6 bases, J lost 1 base, and 9 bases lay in between. For the CDR3, the DNA is TGTGCCAGTAGGCCCCTAGAGAACACCGGGGAGCTGTTTTTT. Residues: CASRPLENTGELFF.

The table lists this clone with a count of one. The chain carries TRBV11-2 and TRBJ2-7; 10 nucleotides line up with TRBD1. The CDR3 totals 15 residues. V gave up 5 bases and J gave up 3 bases; unmatched junction bases: 7. The germline V gene encodes CDR1 SGHAT and CDR2 FQNNGV. The DNA for the CDR3 is TGTGCCAGCAGCGGCTATGGGGACAGGGGCTACGAGCAGTACTTC. Amino acid sequence: CASSGYGDRGYEQYF.

This chain uses TRBV23-1 with TRBJ1-5; D is unclear. Being an ORF, TRBV23-1 has a function that is uncertain. Trimming removed 5 bases from V and 5 bases from J, with 7 bases in between. This CDR3 comprises 12 residues. CDR3: CASSDTYQPQHF. As DNA, the CDR3 is TGCGCCAGCAGTGACACGTATCAGCCCCAGCATTTT.

A note on this clone: Other DNA sequences in this specimen translate into the identical CDR3. The chain is built from TRBV6-1 and TRBJ2-5; 7 bases map to TRBD2. Trimming took 4 bases from V and 5 from J; bases not matched to a gene: 7. The CDR3 has 14 amino acids. CDR1 is MNHNS and CDR2 is SASEGT in the germline V gene. Here the CDR3 reads CASSGGAGRETQYF. For the CDR3, the DNA is TGTGCCAGCAGTGGGGGAGCGGGGCGGGAGACCCAGTACTTC.

The rearrangement joins TRBV19 to TRBJ2-1, with D perhaps matching TRBD1 (6 bases). Germline CDR1 LNHDA, CDR2 SQIVND (reference sequence). CDR3 length: 15 residues. V was pared by 4 bases and J by 4 bases, with 14 bases between. DNA for the CDR3: TGTGCCAGTAGTAGAACAGGGAACTCTTACAATGAGCAGTTCTTC. Amino acids: CASSRTGNSYNEQFF.

V gene TRBV30 combines with J gene TRBJ2-1; weak D call: TRBD2 (5 bases). Trimming took 5 bases from V and 8 from J, leaving 10 bases between them. The CDR3 covers 11 residues. Germline lookup yields CDR1 GTSNPN and CDR2 SVGIG (reference sequence). The CDR3 loop reads CAWASSDEQFF. DNA for the CDR3: TGTGCCTGGGCTAGCTCAGATGAGCAGTTCTTC.

This chain connects TRBV10-3 to TRBJ2-7, with TRBD1 identical over 9 bases. The germline V gene has CDR1 ENHRY and CDR2 SYGVKD. CDR3 size: 15 residues. V was clipped by 2 bases and J by 3 bases; unmatched bases: 5. CDR3 residues: CAISEPGQGFYEQYF. The CDR3 DNA reads TGTGCCATCAGTGAGCCGGGACAGGGTTTCTACGAGCAGTACTTC.

This chain joins TRBV30 and TRBJ1-1; D gene uncertain. V lost 2 bases, J lost 5 bases, and 6 bases lay in between. The CDR3 sequence is 11 residues long. Germline CDR1 is GTSNPN and CDR2 is SVGIG (reference sequence). The CDR3 loop reads CAWSSETEAFF. Written as DNA, the CDR3 is TGTGCCTGGAGTTCGGAGACTGAAGCTTTCTTT. Combining the CDR3 with reference TRBV30 and TRBJ1-1 gives the whole variable domain SQTIHQWPATLVQPVGSPLSLECTVEGTSNPNLYWYRQAAGRGLQLLFYSVGIGQISSEVPQNLSASRPQDRQFILSSKKLLLSDSGFYLCAWSSETEAFFGQGTRLTVV.

The chain has TRBV6-1 and TRBJ2-3; weak D call: TRBD1 (6 bases). Looked up from germline, CDR1 is MNHNS and CDR2 is SASEGT. This CDR3 has 13 residues. V dropped 7 bases and J dropped 3 bases, with 11 bases sitting between them. CDR3 sequence: CASNRGQTDTQYF. CDR3 nucleotides: TGTGCCAGCAACCGGGGACAAACAGATACGCAGTATTTT.

The V call is TRBV28, the J call TRBJ1-3, with TRBD1 matching over 9 bases. This CDR3 is 16 amino acids long. The germline V gene encodes CDR1 MDHEN and CDR2 SYDVKM. With V trimmed by 2 bases and J by 4 bases, 6 bases remained unmatched. The CDR3 DNA reads as TGTGCCAGCAGTTTACCCTGGGACAGGGAAGGAAACACCATATATTTT. Its translation: CASSLPWDREGNTIYF.

Remarks on this clone: The junction differs from germline at one of its ends, possibly a read error. CDR3 DNA: TGTGCCAGCGGGTTGGCTGACAGGCGGAACTTC. As protein: CASGLADRRNF. The chain couples TRBV6-5 to TRBJ2-7; TRBD1 is a possible D gene (6 bases). CDR3 length: 11 amino acids. CDR1 is MNHEY and CDR2 is SVGAGI in the germline V gene.

J is TRBJ2-3 and V is TRBV6-1; 7 bases line up with TRBD2. From germline, CDR1 is MNHNS and CDR2 SASEGT. J was trimmed by 0 bases and V by 3 bases; bases with no gene match: 6. The CDR3 has 16 residues. Written as DNA, the CDR3 is TGTGCCAGCAGTGACAGGGCGGGAGCGAGCACAGATACGCAGTATTTT. It codes for CASSDRAGASTDTQYF.

This rearrangement joins TRBV6-1 to TRBJ1-2; D remains ambiguous. In germline, CDR1 is MNHNS, CDR2 SASEGT. The CDR3 is 14 amino acids. V was cut by 1 base and J by 3 bases, with 9 bases left in between. Here the CDR3 DNA reads TGTGCCAGCAGTGAAGGAGTAACAGACTATGGCTACACCTTC. It specifies CASSEGVTDYGYTF.